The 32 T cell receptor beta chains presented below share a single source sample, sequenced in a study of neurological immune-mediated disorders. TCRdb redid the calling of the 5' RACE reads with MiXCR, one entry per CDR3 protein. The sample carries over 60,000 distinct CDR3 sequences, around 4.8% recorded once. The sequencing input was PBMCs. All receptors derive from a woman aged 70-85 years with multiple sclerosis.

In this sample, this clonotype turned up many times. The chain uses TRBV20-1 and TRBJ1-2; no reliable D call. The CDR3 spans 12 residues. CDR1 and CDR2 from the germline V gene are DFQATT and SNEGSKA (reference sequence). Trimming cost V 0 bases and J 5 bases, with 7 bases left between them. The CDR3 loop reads CSARDREYGYTF. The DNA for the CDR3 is TGCAGTGCTAGAGATCGCGAATATGGCTACACCTTC.

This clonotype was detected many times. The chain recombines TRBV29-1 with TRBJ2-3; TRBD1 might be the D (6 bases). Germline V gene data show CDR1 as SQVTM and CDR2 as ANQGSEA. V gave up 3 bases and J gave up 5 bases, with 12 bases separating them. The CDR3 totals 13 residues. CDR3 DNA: TGCAGCGTTGAGGTGGGGGCGGGAGATACGCAGTATTTT. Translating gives CSVEVGAGDTQYF.

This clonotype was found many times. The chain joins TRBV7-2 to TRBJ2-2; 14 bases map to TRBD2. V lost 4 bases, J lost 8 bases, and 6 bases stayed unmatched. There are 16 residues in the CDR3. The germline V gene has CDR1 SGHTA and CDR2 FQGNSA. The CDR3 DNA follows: TGTGCCAGCAGCTATGGACTAGCGGGAGGAGTTGGGGAGCTGTTTTTT. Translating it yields CASSYGLAGGVGELFF.

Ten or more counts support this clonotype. The CDR3 DNA sequence: TGTGCCAGCAGCTTATCTTCGGCCGTCACTGAAGCTTTCTTT. Translated, it gives CASSLSSAVTEAFF. The chain joins TRBV7-2 to TRBJ1-1, with D unclear. Trimming left V 2 bases short and J 4 bases short, with 11 bases between. CDR3 length: 14 residues. In germline, CDR1 is SGHTA, CDR2 FQGNSA.

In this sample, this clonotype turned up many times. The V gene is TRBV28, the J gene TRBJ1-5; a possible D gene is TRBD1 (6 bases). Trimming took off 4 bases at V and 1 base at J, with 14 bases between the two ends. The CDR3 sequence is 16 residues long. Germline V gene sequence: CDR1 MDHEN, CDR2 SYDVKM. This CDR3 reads CASSSGQSLSNQPQHF. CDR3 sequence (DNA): TGTGCCAGCAGTTCCGGACAGTCCTTGAGCAATCAGCCCCAGCATTTT. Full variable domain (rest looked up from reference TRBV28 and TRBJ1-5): DVKVTQSSRYLVKRTGEKVFLECVQDMDHENMFWYRQDPGLGLRLIYFSYDVKMKEKGDIPEGYSVSREKKERFSLILESASTNQTSMYLCASSSGQSLSNQPQHFGDGTRLSIL.

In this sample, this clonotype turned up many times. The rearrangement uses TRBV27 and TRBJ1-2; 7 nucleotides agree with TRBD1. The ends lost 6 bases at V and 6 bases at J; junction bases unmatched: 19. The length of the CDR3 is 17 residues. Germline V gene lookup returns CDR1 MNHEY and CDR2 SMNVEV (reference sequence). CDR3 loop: CASSLTTGTAFQNGYTF. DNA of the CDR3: TGTGCCAGCAGCCTAACTACCGGGACAGCCTTTCAAAATGGCTACACCTTC.

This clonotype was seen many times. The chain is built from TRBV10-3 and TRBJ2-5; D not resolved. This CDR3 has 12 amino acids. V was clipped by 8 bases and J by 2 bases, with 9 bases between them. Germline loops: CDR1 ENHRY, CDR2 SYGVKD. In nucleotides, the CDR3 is TGTGCCATCGGTTATGATCAAGAGACCCAGTACTTC. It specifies CAIGYDQETQYF.

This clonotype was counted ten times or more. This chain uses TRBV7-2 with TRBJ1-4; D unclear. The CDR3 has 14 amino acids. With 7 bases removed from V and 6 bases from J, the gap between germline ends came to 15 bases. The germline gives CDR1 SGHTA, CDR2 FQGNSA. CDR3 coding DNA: TGTGCCAGCACCAATAAGGGAGAGTATGAAAAACTGTTTTTT. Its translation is CASTNKGEYEKLFF.

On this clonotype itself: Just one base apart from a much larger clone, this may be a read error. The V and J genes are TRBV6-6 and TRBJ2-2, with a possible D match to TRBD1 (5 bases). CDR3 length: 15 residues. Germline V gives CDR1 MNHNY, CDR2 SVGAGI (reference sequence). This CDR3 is CARSFRTQNTGELFF. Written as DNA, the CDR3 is TGTGCCAGAAGTTTTAGGACACAGAACACCGGGGAGCTGTTTTTT.

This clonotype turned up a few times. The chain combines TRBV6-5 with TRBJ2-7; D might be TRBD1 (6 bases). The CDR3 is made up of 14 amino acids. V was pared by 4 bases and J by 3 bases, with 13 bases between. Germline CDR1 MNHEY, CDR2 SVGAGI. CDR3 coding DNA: TGTGCCAGCAGTTTCCGGGACAATCGCTACGAGCAGTACTTC. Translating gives CASSFRDNRYEQYF.

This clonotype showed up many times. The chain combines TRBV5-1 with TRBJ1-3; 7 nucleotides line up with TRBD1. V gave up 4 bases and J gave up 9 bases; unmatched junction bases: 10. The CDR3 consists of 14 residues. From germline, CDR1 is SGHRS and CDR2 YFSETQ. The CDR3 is CASSRDSGAGTIYF. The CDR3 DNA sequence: TGCGCCAGCAGCCGGGACAGTGGAGCGGGCACCATATATTTT.

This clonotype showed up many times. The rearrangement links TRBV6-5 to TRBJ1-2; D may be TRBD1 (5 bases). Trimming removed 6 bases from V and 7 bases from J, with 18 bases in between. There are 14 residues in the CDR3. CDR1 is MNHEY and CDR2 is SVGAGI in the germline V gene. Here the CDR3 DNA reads TGTGCCAGCAGGCCCGGGACCGCGGTAATTGGCTACACCTTC. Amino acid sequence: CASRPGTAVIGYTF.

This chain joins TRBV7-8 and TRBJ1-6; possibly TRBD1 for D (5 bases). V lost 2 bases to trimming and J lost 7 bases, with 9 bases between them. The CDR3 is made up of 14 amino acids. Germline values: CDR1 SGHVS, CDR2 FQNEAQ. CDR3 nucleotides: TGTGCCAGCAGCTTACTTACAGGAAATTCACCCCTCCACTTT. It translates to CASSLLTGNSPLHF.

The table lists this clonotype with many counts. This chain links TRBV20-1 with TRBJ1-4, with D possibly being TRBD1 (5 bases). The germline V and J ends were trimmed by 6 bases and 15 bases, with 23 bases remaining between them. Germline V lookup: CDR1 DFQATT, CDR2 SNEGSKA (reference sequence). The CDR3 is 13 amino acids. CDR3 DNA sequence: TGCAGTGCCAAGCCCGACGGGGCCTCGGTGGTGTTTTTT. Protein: CSAKPDGASVVFF.

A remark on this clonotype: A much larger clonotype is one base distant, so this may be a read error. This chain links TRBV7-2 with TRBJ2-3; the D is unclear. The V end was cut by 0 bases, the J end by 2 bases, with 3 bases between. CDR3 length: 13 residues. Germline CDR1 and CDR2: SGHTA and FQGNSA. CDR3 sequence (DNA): TGTGCCAGCAGCTTAGCCCCCACAGATACGCAGTATTTT. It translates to CASSLAPTDTQYF.

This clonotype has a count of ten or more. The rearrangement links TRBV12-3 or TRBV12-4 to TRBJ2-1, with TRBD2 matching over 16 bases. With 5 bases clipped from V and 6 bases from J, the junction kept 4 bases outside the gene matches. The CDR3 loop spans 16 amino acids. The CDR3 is CASSPGLAGGANEQFF. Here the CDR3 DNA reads TGTGCCAGCAGTCCGGGACTAGCGGGAGGGGCCAATGAGCAGTTCTTC.

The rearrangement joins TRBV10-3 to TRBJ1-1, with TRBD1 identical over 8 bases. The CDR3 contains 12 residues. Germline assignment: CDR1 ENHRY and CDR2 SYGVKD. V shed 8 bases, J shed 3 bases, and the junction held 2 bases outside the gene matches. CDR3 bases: TGTGCCATCGGGACAGGTTACACTGAAGCTTTCTTT. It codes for CAIGTGYTEAFF.

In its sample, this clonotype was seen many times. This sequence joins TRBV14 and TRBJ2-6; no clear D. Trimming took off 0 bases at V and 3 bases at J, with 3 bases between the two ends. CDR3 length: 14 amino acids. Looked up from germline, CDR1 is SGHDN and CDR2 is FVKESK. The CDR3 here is CASSQDLGANVLTF. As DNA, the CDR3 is TGTGCCAGCAGCCAAGATCTTGGGGCCAACGTCCTGACTTTC.

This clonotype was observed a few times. CDR3: CASSYREIGTIYF. In DNA form, the CDR3 reads TGTGCCAGCAGTTATAGGGAGATTGGCACCATATATTTT. The J gene is TRBJ1-3, the V gene TRBV6-5; D is unresolved. V was clipped by 3 bases and J by 9 bases, with 12 bases between them. Per germline, CDR1 MNHEY and CDR2 SVGAGI. The length of the CDR3 is 13 residues.

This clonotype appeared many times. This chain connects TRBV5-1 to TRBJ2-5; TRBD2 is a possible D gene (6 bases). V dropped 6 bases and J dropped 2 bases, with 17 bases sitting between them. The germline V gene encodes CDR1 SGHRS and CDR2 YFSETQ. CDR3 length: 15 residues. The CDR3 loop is CASTQRPSVQETQYF. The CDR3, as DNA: TGCGCCAGCACACAACGGCCTAGCGTGCAAGAGACCCAGTACTTC.

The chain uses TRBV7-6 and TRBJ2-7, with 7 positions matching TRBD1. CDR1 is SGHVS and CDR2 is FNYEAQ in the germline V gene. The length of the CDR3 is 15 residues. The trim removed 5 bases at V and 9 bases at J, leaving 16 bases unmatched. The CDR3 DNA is TGTGCCAGCAGCGGAACAGGGGACCCAGGATCGCGGCAGTACTTC. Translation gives CASSGTGDPGSRQYF.

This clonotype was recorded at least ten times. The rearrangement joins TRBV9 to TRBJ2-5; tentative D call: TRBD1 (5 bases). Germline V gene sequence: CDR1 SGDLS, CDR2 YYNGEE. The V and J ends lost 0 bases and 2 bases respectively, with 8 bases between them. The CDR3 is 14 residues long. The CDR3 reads CASSVGNRQETQYF. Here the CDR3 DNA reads TGTGCCAGCAGCGTAGGAAACAGGCAAGAGACCCAGTACTTC.

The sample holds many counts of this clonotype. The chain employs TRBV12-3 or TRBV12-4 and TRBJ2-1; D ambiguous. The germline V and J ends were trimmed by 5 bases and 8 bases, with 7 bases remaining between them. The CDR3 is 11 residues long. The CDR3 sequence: CASSPMDEQFF. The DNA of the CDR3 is TGTGCCAGCAGTCCTATGGATGAGCAGTTCTTC.

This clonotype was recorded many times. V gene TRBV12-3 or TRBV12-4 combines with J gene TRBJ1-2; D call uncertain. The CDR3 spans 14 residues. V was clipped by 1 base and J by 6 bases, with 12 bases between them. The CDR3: CASSLEGRGHGYTF. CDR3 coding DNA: TGTGCCAGCAGTTTAGAGGGAAGAGGGCATGGCTACACCTTC.

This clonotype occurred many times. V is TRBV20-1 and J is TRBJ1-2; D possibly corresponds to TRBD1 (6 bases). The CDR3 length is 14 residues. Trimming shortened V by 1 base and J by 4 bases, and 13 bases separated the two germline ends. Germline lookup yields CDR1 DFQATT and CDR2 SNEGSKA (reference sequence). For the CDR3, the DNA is TGCAGTGCTAGAGCCGGGACAAGTAGCTATGGCTACACCTTC. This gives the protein CSARAGTSSYGYTF.

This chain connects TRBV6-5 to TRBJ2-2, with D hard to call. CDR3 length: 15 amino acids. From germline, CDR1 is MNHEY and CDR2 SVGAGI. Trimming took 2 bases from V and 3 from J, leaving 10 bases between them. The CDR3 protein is CASSYQPKDTGELFF. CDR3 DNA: TGTGCCAGCAGTTACCAACCCAAAGACACCGGGGAGCTGTTTTTT.

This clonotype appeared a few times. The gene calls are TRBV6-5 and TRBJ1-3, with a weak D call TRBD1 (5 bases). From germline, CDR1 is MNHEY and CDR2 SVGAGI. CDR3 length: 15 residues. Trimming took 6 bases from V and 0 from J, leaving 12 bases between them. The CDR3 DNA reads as TGTGCCAGCAGCCAACAGGACCTCTCTGGAAACACCATATATTTT. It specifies CASSQQDLSGNTIYF.

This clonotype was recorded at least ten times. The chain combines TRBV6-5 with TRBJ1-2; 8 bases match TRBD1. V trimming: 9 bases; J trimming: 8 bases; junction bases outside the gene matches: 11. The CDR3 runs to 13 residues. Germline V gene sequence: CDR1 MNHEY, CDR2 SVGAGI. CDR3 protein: CASGFQGAGGYTF. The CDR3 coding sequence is TGTGCCAGTGGCTTTCAGGGGGCGGGGGGCTACACCTTC.

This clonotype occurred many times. Written as DNA, the CDR3 is TGTGCCAGCAGCCAAGAAGGGACAGTGAGCACCGGGGAGCTGTTTTTT. This translates into CASSQEGTVSTGELFF. The V and J genes are TRBV3-1 and TRBJ2-2; 7 nucleotides agree with TRBD1. CDR3 length: 16 amino acids. Germline CDR1 LGHDT, CDR2 YNNKEL (reference sequence). V was clipped by 0 bases and J by 4 bases; unmatched bases: 5.

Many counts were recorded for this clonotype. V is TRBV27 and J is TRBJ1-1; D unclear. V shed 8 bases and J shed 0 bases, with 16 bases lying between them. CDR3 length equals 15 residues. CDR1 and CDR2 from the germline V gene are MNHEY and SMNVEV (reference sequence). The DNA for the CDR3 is TGTGCCAGCGGACCCTCTCTAACCTTGAACACTGAAGCTTTCTTT. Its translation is CASGPSLTLNTEAFF.

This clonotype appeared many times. The CDR3 protein is CASSFRRETQYF. DNA for the CDR3: TGTGCCAGCAGTTTCAGGCGCGAGACCCAGTACTTC. The rearrangement joins TRBV12-3 or TRBV12-4 to TRBJ2-5, with no clear D. V was trimmed by 3 bases and J by 5 bases, leaving 7 bases between them. The length of the CDR3 is 12 residues.

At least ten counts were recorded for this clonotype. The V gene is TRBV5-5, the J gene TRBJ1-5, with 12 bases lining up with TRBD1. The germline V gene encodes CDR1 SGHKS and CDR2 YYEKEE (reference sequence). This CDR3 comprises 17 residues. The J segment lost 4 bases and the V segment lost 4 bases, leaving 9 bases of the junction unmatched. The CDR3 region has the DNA TGTGCCAGCAGCCGGGAAGGGACAGGGGGCACAAATCAGCCCCAGCATTTT. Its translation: CASSREGTGGTNQPQHF.